The 12 T cell receptor beta chains below were found in one sample sequenced in a study of T cells in Graves' hyperthyroidism and ophthalmopathy. The investigators amplified TCR beta CDR3 regions from RNA transcripts. Researchers ran a first-round RT-PCR on the TCR CDR3 using the HTBI primer set. TCRdb processed the multiplex PCR reads anew with MiXCR; each CDR3 protein has one entry. The sample has about 640,000 distinct CDR3 sequences, around 20% seen once. The sequencing input was blood. These TCRs come from a man younger than 40 with Graves' ophthalmopathy.

This clonotype was counted only a few times. The gene calls are TRBV6-1 and TRBJ2-7; 9 nucleotides align to TRBD2. V dropped 8 bases and J dropped 1; count of bases not matched to a gene: 12. CDR3 size: 16 residues. Germline CDR1 and CDR2: MNHNS and SASEGT. CDR3 sequence: CASATARTSVSYEQYF. The DNA of the CDR3 is TGTGCCAGCGCAACGGCCCGGACTAGCGTGTCCTACGAGCAGTACTTC.

The J gene is TRBJ2-1, the V gene TRBV7-9; 13 bases fit TRBD2. The CDR3 covers 19 residues. J lost 9 bases, V lost 0 bases, and 14 bases had no gene match. Germline V lookup: CDR1 SEHNR, CDR2 FQNEAQ (reference sequence). CDR3 loop: CASSLARLLAGGPVGEQFF. The CDR3 nucleotides read TGTGCCAGCAGCTTAGCTAGACTACTAGCGGGAGGGCCAGTAGGTGAGCAGTTCTTC.

The chain is built from TRBV9 and TRBJ1-2, with D possibly matching TRBD1 (5 bases). Trimming left V 0 bases short and J 3 bases short, with 9 bases between. The V gene's germline CDR1 is SGDLS and CDR2 YYNGEE. This CDR3 spans 14 amino acids. CDR3 region: CASSVDAGDYGYTF. CDR3 in DNA: TGTGCCAGCAGCGTAGACGCGGGGGACTATGGCTACACCTTC.

This clonotype was found a few times. The CDR3: CASSIGSISYEQYF. The CDR3 nucleotides are TGTGCCAGTAGTATTGGGTCCATCTCCTACGAGCAGTACTTC. The chain couples TRBV19 to TRBJ2-7; unclear D gene. Germline V CDR1 and CDR2: LNHDA, SQIVND (reference sequence). V was cut by 3 bases and J by 0 bases, with 9 bases left in between. The CDR3 covers 14 residues.

In its sample, this clonotype was seen a few times. The genes are TRBV7-9 and TRBJ1-1; 8 nucleotides line up with TRBD1. Germline V gene data show CDR1 as SEHNR and CDR2 as FQNEAQ (reference sequence). This CDR3 is built from 16 residues. V shed 2 bases and J 3 bases; nucleotides not matched to a gene: 8. The CDR3 loop is CASSLSPGQGDTEAFF. The CDR3 nucleotides are TGTGCCAGCAGCTTATCCCCCGGACAGGGCGACACTGAAGCTTTCTTT.

This clonotype was observed a handful of times. V usage is TRBV7-9 and J usage is TRBJ1-6; 10 bases are a match to TRBD1. Germline lookup yields CDR1 SEHNR and CDR2 FQNEAQ (reference sequence). Germline trimming cut 5 bases from V and 7 bases from J; bases unmatched to any gene: 5. The CDR3 spans 15 residues. The chain's CDR3 is CASSRQDRGNSPLHF. The CDR3 region has the DNA TGTGCCAGCAGCCGACAGGACAGGGGGAATTCACCCCTCCACTTT. The full variable domain, with the rest looked up from reference TRBV7-9 and TRBJ1-6, is DTGVSQNPRHKITKRGQNVTFRCDPISEHNRLYWYRQTLGQGPEFLTYFQNEAQLEKSRLLSDRFSAERPKGSFSTLEIQRTEQGDSAMYLCASSRQDRGNSPLHFGNGTRLTVT.

This clonotype was found many times. The genes are TRBV27 and TRBJ2-1; 12 bases map to TRBD2. Germline CDR1 and CDR2: MNHEY and SMNVEV (reference sequence). Trimming took 4 bases from V and 4 from J; bases not matched to a gene: 5. The CDR3 covers 16 residues. In nucleotides, the CDR3 is TGTGCCAGCAGTTCACTAGCGGGAGGCAGGTACAATGAGCAGTTCTTC. It codes for CASSSLAGGRYNEQFF.

This clonotype was picked up many times. The CDR3 region is CASAAAGVEETQYF. In nucleotides, the CDR3 is TGTGCCAGCGCTGCAGCGGGAGTAGAAGAGACCCAGTACTTC. The gene calls are TRBV11-2 and TRBJ2-5; TRBD2 matches at 8 bases. This CDR3 region has 14 residues. V lost 8 bases, J lost 3 bases, and 8 bases stayed unmatched. Germline CDR1 and CDR2: SGHAT and FQNNGV.

This clonotype has at least ten counts. The chain links TRBV28 to TRBJ1-4; perhaps TRBD1 as D (6 bases). Germline V lookup: CDR1 MDHEN, CDR2 SYDVKM. V lost 9 bases and J lost 6, with 23 bases in between. The CDR3 is 16 amino acids. In nucleotides, the CDR3 is TGTGCCAGTTATCCGGGACACCAGCTAAGCGATGAAAAACTGTTTTTT. Its translation: CASYPGHQLSDEKLFF.

This rearrangement joins TRBV29-1 to TRBJ2-7; D is ambiguous. With 0 bases removed from V and 4 bases from J, the gap between germline ends came to 7 bases. Germline V lookup: CDR1 SQVTM, CDR2 ANQGSEA. This CDR3 region has 12 residues. CDR3 sequence (DNA): TGCAGCGTTGAAGATACCCCTTACGAGCAGTACTTC. This translates into CSVEDTPYEQYF.

This clonotype turned up a few times. The V gene is TRBV15, the J gene TRBJ1-1; 9 nucleotides agree with TRBD1. The CDR3 length is 17 residues. Germline-derived CDR1 and CDR2 are LNHNV and YYDKDF (reference sequence). V lost 1 base to trimming and J lost 4 bases; unmatched junction nucleotides: 10. The CDR3 sequence: CATSRGFSVTGGTEAFF. CDR3 bases: TGTGCCACCAGCAGAGGGTTCAGTGTGACAGGGGGCACTGAAGCTTTCTTT.

In this sample, this clonotype turned up a few times. The chain joins TRBV4-2 to TRBJ2-7; D might be TRBD1 or TRBD2, each matching 5 bases. CDR1 is LGHNA, CDR2 YNFKEQ, per germline. This CDR3 contains 16 residues. V shed 2 bases and J shed 0 bases, with 14 bases lying between them. CDR3 sequence: CASSQRGGPSSYEQYF. CDR3 nucleotides: TGTGCCAGCAGCCAAAGGGGCGGGCCGAGCTCCTACGAGCAGTACTTC.